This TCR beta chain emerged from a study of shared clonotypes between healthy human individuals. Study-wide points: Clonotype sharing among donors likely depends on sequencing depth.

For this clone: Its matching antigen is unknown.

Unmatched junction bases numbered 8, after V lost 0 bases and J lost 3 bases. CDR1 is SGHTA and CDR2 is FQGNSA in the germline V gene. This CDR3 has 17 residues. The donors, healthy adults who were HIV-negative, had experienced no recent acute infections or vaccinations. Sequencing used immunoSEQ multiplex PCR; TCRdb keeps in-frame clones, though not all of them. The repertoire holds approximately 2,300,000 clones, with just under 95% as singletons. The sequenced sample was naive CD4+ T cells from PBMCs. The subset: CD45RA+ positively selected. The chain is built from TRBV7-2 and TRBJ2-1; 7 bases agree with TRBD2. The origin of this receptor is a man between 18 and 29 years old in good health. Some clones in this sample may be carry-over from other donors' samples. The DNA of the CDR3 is TGTGCCAGCAGCTTAGCCTCGGCGGGAGCCAACTACAATGAGCAGTTCTTC. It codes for CASSLASAGANYNEQFF.